This TCR beta chain was documented in a study of T cell changes during pregnancy in multiple sclerosis. The CDR3 runs 14 residues. Germline V gives CDR1 LNHDA, CDR2 SQIVND (reference sequence). Trimming removed 2 bases from V and 1 base from J, with 8 bases in between. TCRdb's copy holds only in-frame clones and misses some; the assay was immunoSEQ multiplex PCR. The table has about 40,000 clones, about 88% seen once. V usage is TRBV19 and J usage is TRBJ2-5; TRBD2 might be the D (6 bases). The receptor was derived from a female donor with multiple sclerosis, enrolled in a pregnancy study. The material sequenced was CD4+ T cells from peripheral blood mononuclear cells, taken in the first trimester of pregnancy. The CDR3 DNA is TGTGCCAGTAGTATAACCGGGGGCCAAGAGACCCAGTACTTC. Translated: CASSITGGQETQYF.